The rows below give T cell receptor beta chains drawn from one sample of a study of blood T cell repertoires in COVID-19. The table came from immunoSEQ multiplex PCR; TCRdb's copy has only in-frame clones and leaves some out. The sample comprises approximately 230,000 clones, 85% to 90% of which are singletons, and around 15% rests with the top ten. Sequencing used PBMCs or T cells enriched from blood (not recorded which). The receptors here all came from a man between 18 and 29 years old who had recovered from COVID-19. CDR3s include the opening cysteine and the closing phenylalanine or tryptophan. The order of the fields is CDR3 DNA, CDR3 protein, CDR3 length, V gene, clone size, D gene, J gene. The D gene is left open where the match is weak. Not every row has a clone size; where given, it reads once, few, many or a size class.

TGTGCCAGCACCGACTCTATACGGAATGAGCAGTTCTTC,CASTDSIRNEQFF,13,TRBV6-5,NA,NA,TRBJ2-1
TGTGCCTGGACCCAAGGAACGACATACTACAATGAGCAGTTCTTC,CAWTQGTTYYNEQFF,15,TRBV30,NA,NA,TRBJ2-1
TGCGCCAGCAGTGCCGCTAGAGGCTCTGGAAACACCATATATTTT,CASSAARGSGNTIYF,15,TRBV10-1,NA,NA,TRBJ1-3
TGTGCCAGCAGCCTTCAAGGGGAGGACTATGGCTACACCTTC,CASSLQGEDYGYTF,14,TRBV7-3,NA,NA,TRBJ1-2
TGTGCCAGCAGCACCCGGGACAGCAAACCTTCTACGTCCGATACGCAGTATTTT,CASSTRDSKPSTSDTQYF,18,TRBV7-9,NA,TRBD1,TRBJ2-3
TGTGCCAGCAGCCAAGAGGGGGCAGAGAACACCGGGGAGCTGTTTTTT,CASSQEGAENTGELFF,16,TRBV3-1/TRBV3-2,NA,NA,TRBJ2-2
TGTGCCAGCAGCTTGGAACAGCCCAGGAGGGAGACCCAGTACTTC,CASSLEQPRRETQYF,15,TRBV5-5,NA,NA,TRBJ2-5
TGTGCCAGCCGTACAGGACCCACCTACGAGCAGTACTTC,CASRTGPTYEQYF,13,TRBV27,NA,NA,TRBJ2-7
TGTGCCAGCAGTCGTCGATTAGGGGAGGGTTCACCCCTCCACTTT,CASSRRLGEGSPLHF,15,TRBV6-5,NA,NA,TRBJ1-6
TGTGCCAGCAGCTCGCTAGCGGGGGGCACAGATACGCAGTATTTT,CASSSLAGGTDTQYF,15,TRBV7-9,NA,TRBD2,TRBJ2-3
TGCGCCAGCAGCTCGACAGGGGTCGACGAGCAGTACTTC,CASSSTGVDEQYF,13,TRBV5-1,once,TRBD1,TRBJ2-7
TGTGCTAGTGGTTTGGTATCAAGCGGAATAGCCAAAAACATTCAGTACTTC,CASGLVSSGIAKNIQYF,17,TRBV12-5,NA,NA,TRBJ2-4
TGTGCCAGCAGCCAAGAGGTAACCGGGATTTTGCGGCTGTTTTTT,CASSQEVTGILRLFF,15,TRBV4-2,NA,NA,TRBJ1-4
TGTGCCAGCAGCTTAGTGGCTAGCGGGAGCGGCGAGCAGTACTTC,CASSLVASGSGEQYF,15,TRBV7-2,NA,TRBD2,TRBJ2-7
TGTGCCTGGAGTGAGGGGTTAGATCAGCCCCAGCATTTT,CAWSEGLDQPQHF,13,TRBV30,NA,NA,TRBJ1-5
TGTGCCAGCTCAGAACAGGGGAGTAACACTGAAGCTTTCTTT,CASSEQGSNTEAFF,14,TRBV18,NA,TRBD1,TRBJ1-1
TGCAGCGGCGGTGGGACTAGGGACTACGAGCAGTACTTC,CSGGGTRDYEQYF,13,TRBV29-1,once,TRBD2,TRBJ2-7
TGTGCCAGCAGTTTACAGGGGTTTGAAGCTTTCTTT,CASSLQGFEAFF,12,TRBV28,NA,NA,TRBJ1-1
TGTGCCAGCAGCTTAGATCCGCCAGGTCCGAACACTGAAGCTTTCTTT,CASSLDPPGPNTEAFF,16,TRBV11-2,once,NA,TRBJ1-1
TGTGCCAGCAGCTTGGAGCTAGCGGGAGGAGCAGATACGCAGTATTTT,CASSLELAGGADTQYF,16,TRBV5-6,NA,TRBD2,TRBJ2-3
TGTGCCAGCAGTTACTACGCAGACAGGGACTATGGCTACACCTTC,CASSYYADRDYGYTF,15,TRBV6-5,NA,TRBD1,TRBJ1-2
TGTGCCAGCAGCTTTTTACTAGCGGGGGGCCCTACCTACAATGAGCAGTTCTTC,CASSFLLAGGPTYNEQFF,18,TRBV7-8,NA,TRBD2,TRBJ2-1
TGTGCCAGTAGTATTACTAGCGGGGGAAACTACGAGCAGTACTTC,CASSITSGGNYEQYF,15,TRBV19,NA,TRBD2,TRBJ2-7
TGTGCCACCAGTGATCCTAGCGGGAGGGCTTACAATGAGCAGTTCTTC,CATSDPSGRAYNEQFF,16,TRBV24-1,NA,TRBD2,TRBJ2-1
TGTGCCACCAGCAGGCAAGGGACTAGCGGGGGGACCTACGAGCAGTACTTC,CATSRQGTSGGTYEQYF,17,TRBV15,NA,TRBD2,TRBJ2-7
TGTGCCAGTACCTGGGGGCCCCGAGGCACTGAAGCTTTCTTT,CASTWGPRGTEAFF,14,TRBV19,NA,NA,TRBJ1-1